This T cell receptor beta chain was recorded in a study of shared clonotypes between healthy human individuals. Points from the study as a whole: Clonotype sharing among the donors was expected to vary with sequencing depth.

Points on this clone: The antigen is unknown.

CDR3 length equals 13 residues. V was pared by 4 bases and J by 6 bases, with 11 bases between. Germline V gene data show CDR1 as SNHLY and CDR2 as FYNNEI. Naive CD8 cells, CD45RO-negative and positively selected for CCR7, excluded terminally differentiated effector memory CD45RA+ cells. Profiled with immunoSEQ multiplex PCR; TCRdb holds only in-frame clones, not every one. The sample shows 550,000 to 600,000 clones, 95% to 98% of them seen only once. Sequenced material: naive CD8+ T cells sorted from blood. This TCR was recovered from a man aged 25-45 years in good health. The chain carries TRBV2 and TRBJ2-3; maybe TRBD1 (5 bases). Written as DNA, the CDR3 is TGTGCCAGCAGTGCCCTACAGGTGGATACGCAGTATTTT. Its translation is CASSALQVDTQYF.